The 22 T cell receptor beta chains below were found in one sample sequenced in a study of response to subunit inactivated influenza vaccine. Each CDR3 protein gets one entry after TCRdb re-called the RT-PCR reads with MiXCR. The sample consists of roughly 710,000 distinct CDR3 sequences, 11% to 15% of them appearing once. This material consisted of PBMCs from blood, taken 14 to 15 days before vaccination. The receptor source for this set is a man aged 45-65 years who received an inactivated influenza vaccine.

J is TRBJ2-7 and V is TRBV10-3; 7 bases line up with TRBD2. This CDR3 region has 16 residues. Germline-derived CDR1 and CDR2 are ENHRY and SYGVKD. Unmatched junction bases numbered 8, after V lost 0 bases and J lost 3 bases. CDR3 amino acids: CAISESGTNVRYEQYF. The DNA for the CDR3 is TGTGCCATCAGTGAGTCCGGGACTAATGTTCGCTACGAGCAGTACTTC.

This clonotype came up a few times. This chain links TRBV7-9 with TRBJ2-7; 7 bases fit TRBD2. The V and J ends lost 1 base and 3 bases, in that order; junction bases with no gene match: 12. The CDR3 loop spans 17 amino acids. Germline values: CDR1 SEHNR, CDR2 FQNEAQ (reference sequence). DNA of the CDR3: TGTGCCAGCAGCTTAGTGGCGGGAGCGCCGTTTGGCTACGAGCAGTACTTC. This sequence encodes CASSLVAGAPFGYEQYF.

The genes are TRBV4-3 and TRBJ2-1; D is ambiguous. The CDR3 consists of 13 residues. V was cut by 3 bases and J by 3 bases, with 6 bases left in between. Germline-derived CDR1 and CDR2 are LGHNA and YSLEER. This chain's CDR3 is CASSHSNYNEQFF. The CDR3 DNA reads as TGCGCCAGCAGCCACTCCAACTACAATGAGCAGTTCTTC.

This clonotype was counted a few times. V gene TRBV20-1 combines with J gene TRBJ2-3; 9 nucleotides line up with TRBD2. Germline V gives CDR1 DFQATT, CDR2 SNEGSKA (reference sequence). CDR3 size: 14 residues. Trimming removed 5 bases from V and 1 base from J; junction bases left unmatched: 4. CDR3 sequence: CSAVAGAGTDTQYF. The CDR3 DNA follows: TGCAGTGCTGTAGCGGGGGCCGGCACAGATACGCAGTATTTT.

V and J are TRBV12-3 or TRBV12-4 and TRBJ2-3; D gene uncertain. Trimming removed 0 bases at V and 6 bases at J, with 13 bases between. The CDR3 has 15 amino acids. The CDR3 loop is CASSLAQSDRDTQYF. The CDR3 DNA reads as TGTGCCAGCAGTTTAGCACAGTCTGACCGGGATACGCAGTATTTT.

The chain recombines TRBV4-2 with TRBJ1-6; D not certain. Trimming shortened V by 4 bases and J by 7 bases, and 17 bases separated the two germline ends. The CDR3 spans 16 residues. Germline V gene lookup returns CDR1 LGHNA and CDR2 YNFKEQ. The CDR3 loop reads CASSPRAADPNSPLHF. In DNA form, the CDR3 reads TGTGCCAGCAGCCCCCGCGCCGCTGATCCGAATTCACCCCTCCACTTT.

This clonotype was recorded many times. The genes are TRBV7-9 and TRBJ1-2; 7 bases are shared with TRBD1. Germline V gene lookup returns CDR1 SEHNR and CDR2 FQNEAQ (reference sequence). J was trimmed by 4 bases and V by 5 bases; bases with no gene match: 13. The CDR3 runs to 16 residues. CDR3 sequence reads: CASSPLTGALGYGYTF. The CDR3 coding sequence is TGTGCCAGCAGCCCCCTAACAGGGGCTCTGGGCTATGGCTACACCTTC.

V gene TRBV7-9 combines with J gene TRBJ1-1; no definite D call. V shed 5 bases and J shed 2 bases, with 6 bases lying between them. There are 12 residues in the CDR3. Germline lookup yields CDR1 SEHNR and CDR2 FQNEAQ (reference sequence). The CDR3 region is CASSTPNTEAFF. DNA of the CDR3: TGTGCCAGCAGCACACCAAACACTGAAGCTTTCTTT.

This clonotype turned up a few times. V gene TRBV4-1 combines with J gene TRBJ2-5; TRBD2 might be the D (6 bases). The CDR3 is 15 residues long. CDR1 is MGHRA and CDR2 is YSYEKL in the germline V gene. V lost 4 bases and J lost 4, with 16 bases in between. CDR3 nucleotide sequence: TGCGCCAGCAGCCCGGGAGCGTTCGGGGGAGAGACCCAGTACTTC. As protein: CASSPGAFGGETQYF.

This clonotype was detected only a few times. The junction shows a germline mismatch at one end, possibly a read error. This sequence joins TRBV5-1 and TRBJ1-1; D may be TRBD1 (5 bases). This CDR3 comprises 13 residues. The germline CDR1 and CDR2 sequences are SGHRS and YFSETQ. This chain's CDR3 is CASSLVAGPDAFF. CDR3 bases: TGCGCCAGCAGCTTGGTGGCAGGGCCTGACGCTTTCTTT.

The V call is TRBV6-2 or TRBV6-3, the J call TRBJ1-5; D gene uncertain. CDR1 is MNHEY, CDR2 SVGEGT, per germline. The germline V and J ends were trimmed by 7 bases and 6 bases, with 19 bases remaining between them. The CDR3 length is 15 residues. The CDR3 nucleotides are TGTGCCAGCACCCGAGGCACCTCAGGCGTTCAGCCCCAGCATTTT. It encodes CASTRGTSGVQPQHF.

This clonotype occurred a few times. The V and J genes are TRBV20-1 and TRBJ2-3, with 12 positions matching TRBD2. The germline CDR1 and CDR2 sequences are DFQATT and SNEGSKA (reference sequence). This CDR3 contains 16 residues. Losses at the gene ends were 2 bases for V and 5 bases for J; bases not matched to a gene: 8. CDR3 nucleotides: TGCAGTGCTAGAAACCTTCTAGCGGGAGGGGGAGATACGCAGTATTTT. It encodes CSARNLLAGGGDTQYF.

In this sample, this clonotype turned up a few times. The chain carries TRBV18 and TRBJ2-1; perhaps D is TRBD1 or TRBD2 (5 bases each). Germline CDR1 reads KGHSH; CDR2 reads LQKENI. The CDR3 totals 14 residues. V lost 4 bases to trimming and J lost 15 bases, with 22 bases between them. The CDR3 loop is CASSQQAGDRVAFF. The DNA of the CDR3 is TGTGCCAGCTCACAACAAGCCGGGGACCGGGTCGCGTTCTTC.

The J gene is TRBJ2-1, the V gene TRBV14; D is undetermined. The CDR3 spans 13 residues. The germline V and J ends were trimmed by 0 bases and 6 bases, with 6 bases remaining between them. Germline V gives CDR1 SGHDN, CDR2 FVKESK. The CDR3 loop is CASSQDFINEQFF. CDR3 DNA sequence: TGTGCCAGCAGCCAAGATTTCATCAATGAGCAGTTCTTC.

The V and J genes are TRBV4-1 and TRBJ2-1; TRBD2 aligns across 9 bases. The CDR3 loop spans 15 amino acids. Germline trimming cut 0 bases from V and 10 bases from J; bases unmatched to any gene: 7. Germline V lookup: CDR1 MGHRA, CDR2 YSYEKL. CDR3 in DNA: TGCGCCAGCAGCCAAGAGGGTAGCGGGAGACGAGAGCAGTTCTTC. Protein sequence: CASSQEGSGRREQFF.

This clonotype has just a few counts. The rearrangement joins TRBV7-9 to TRBJ2-1, with 11 bases lining up with TRBD2. Losses at the gene ends were 5 bases for V and 7 bases for J; bases not matched to a gene: 10. Germline CDR1 reads SEHNR; CDR2 reads FQNEAQ (reference sequence). This CDR3 spans 16 amino acids. Here the CDR3 reads CASSPRLAGRINEQFF. The CDR3 nucleotides read TGTGCCAGCAGCCCTCGACTAGCGGGGCGAATTAATGAGCAGTTCTTC.

The V and J genes are TRBV24-1 and TRBJ2-7; TRBD1 or TRBD2 may be the D gene (5 bases each). The CDR3 spans 14 residues. Trimming took off 3 bases at V and 3 bases at J, with 11 bases between the two ends. CDR1 and CDR2 from the germline V gene are KGHDR and SFDVKD. CDR3 protein: CATSDPWDGYEQYF. The CDR3 coding sequence is TGTGCCACCAGTGATCCGTGGGACGGCTACGAGCAGTACTTC.

The chain combines TRBV7-9 with TRBJ1-4; no reliable D call. The CDR3 runs to 15 residues. V lost 5 bases and J 8 bases, leaving 18 bases between the germline ends. Per the germline V gene, CDR1 is SEHNR and CDR2 is FQNEAQ (reference sequence). CDR3 nucleotide sequence: TGTGCCAGCAGCCCGGAAACCGGACTGAAAGAAAAACTGTTTTTT. It is translated as CASSPETGLKEKLFF. The full variable domain, its missing parts supplied by reference TRBV7-9 and TRBJ1-4, is DTGVSQNPRHKITKRGQNVTFRCDPISEHNRLYWYRQTLGQGPEFLTYFQNEAQLEKSRLLSDRFSAERPKGSFSTLEIQRTEQGDSAMYLCASSPETGLKEKLFFGSGTQLSVL.

The rearrangement uses TRBV29-1 and TRBJ2-7; a possible D gene is TRBD2 (6 bases). The ends were cut back, 0 bases at V and 3 bases at J, with 18 bases in the middle. Germline V gene lookup returns CDR1 SQVTM and CDR2 ANQGSEA. There are 16 residues in the CDR3. Written as DNA, the CDR3 is TGCAGCGTTGAAGATCATACGGCTAGCGCCGGCTACGAGCAGTACTTC. Translating gives CSVEDHTASAGYEQYF.

The chain couples TRBV9 to TRBJ2-5, with D perhaps TRBD1 or TRBD2 (6 bases each). Trimming removed 3 bases from V and 4 bases from J, with 16 bases in between. CDR1 and CDR2 (germline): SGDLS, YYNGEE. The CDR3 is 15 residues long. CDR3 region: CASSEGGGYGETQYF. For the CDR3, the DNA is TGTGCCAGCAGCGAGGGGGGCGGCTACGGAGAGACCCAGTACTTC. The complete variable domain, with remaining parts taken from reference TRBV9 and TRBJ2-5, reads DSGVTQTPKHLITATGQRVTLRCSPRSGDLSVYWYQQSLDQGLQFLIQYYNGEERAKGNILERFSAQQFPDLHSELNLSSLELGDSALYFCASSEGGGYGETQYFGPGTRLLVL.

This clonotype was recorded at least ten times. This chain uses TRBV7-2 with TRBJ2-3; 8 nucleotides line up with TRBD2. The CDR3 totals 16 residues. The V gene's germline CDR1 is SGHTA and CDR2 FQGNSA. The V segment lost 5 bases and the J segment 9 bases; nucleotides outside the gene matches: 16. The CDR3 loop is CASSAPLLYSGTTQYF. As DNA, the CDR3 is TGTGCCAGCAGCGCGCCCCTTCTTTATAGCGGGACGACGCAGTATTTT. The entire variable domain, with the rest obtained from reference TRBV7-2 and TRBJ2-3, is as follows: GAGVSQSPSNKVTEKGKDVELRCDPISGHTALYWYRQSLGQGLEFLIYFQGNSAPDKSGLPSDRFSAERTGGSVSTLTIQRTQQEDSAVYLCASSAPLLYSGTTQYFGPGTRLTVL.

This clonotype was observed a handful of times. The V call is TRBV29-1, the J call TRBJ2-5; TRBD1 might be the D (5 bases). Trimming removed 4 bases from V and 3 bases from J, with 9 bases in between. Germline V gene sequence: CDR1 SQVTM, CDR2 ANQGSEA. The CDR3 has 12 residues. The CDR3 sequence is CSVVPDKETQYF. The CDR3 coding sequence is TGCAGCGTTGTTCCGGACAAAGAGACCCAGTACTTC.